This is a list of T cell receptor beta chains from one sample in a study of T-cell memory formation after mild COVID-19. Via MiXCR, TCRdb re-called the 5' RACE reads, giving one row per CDR3 protein. The top ten hold approximately 13% of the sample, which has about 540,000 distinct CDR3 sequences, around 21% seen once. The sequenced material came from PBMCs or a T cell subset sorted from them (not recorded which). All receptors come from an adult woman who had mild COVID-19 (a few samples of this study predate the infection). Cell type and time point are not known. Both conserved end residues are trimmed from each CDR3.

CDR3: ASSRDSQNTEAF
V: TRBV6-1
length: 12

CDR3: ASNQAGPVLTFGEQY
V: TRBV7-2
length: 15

CDR3: ASSRHPGQGDYGYT
V: TRBV4-1
length: 14

CDR3: ASSPQDGVYGYT
V: TRBV4-1
length: 12

CDR3: ASSLNRTSGRTEQY
V: TRBV12-3/TRBV12-4
length: 14

CDR3: ASSQDLQAPGETQY
V: TRBV7-7
length: 14

CDR3: ASSFGPPGGVQF
V: TRBV6-5
length: 12

CDR3: ATSEWGGGDNEQF
V: TRBV24-1
length: 13

CDR3: ASSYSINRDRIITGELF
V: TRBV6-2/TRBV6-3
length: 17

CDR3: ASRKGLQETQY
V: TRBV5-1
length: 11

CDR3: ASSLTGGIGSYEQY
V: TRBV5-1
length: 14

CDR3: ASSPRQGRVSNQPQH
V: TRBV12-3/TRBV12-4
length: 15

CDR3: ASSISGQHYGYT
V: TRBV19
length: 12

CDR3: ATSDLRGTYNEQF
V: TRBV24-1
length: 13

CDR3: ASGLPGDSLWDEQF
V: TRBV12-5
length: 14

CDR3: SARSTGGMNTEAF
V: TRBV20-1
length: 13

CDR3: ATSRTRNTEAF
V: TRBV15
length: 11

CDR3: SAREGRGPNEQF
V: TRBV20-1
length: 12

CDR3: SAPSGGVPNNSPLH
V: TRBV20-1
length: 14

CDR3: ATSRVRAEAF
V: TRBV15
length: 10

CDR3: ASSLGRINTEAF
V: TRBV5-4
length: 12

CDR3: ASSETGAYEQY
V: TRBV28
length: 11

CDR3: ASSSSGGADIQY
V: TRBV12-3/TRBV12-4
length: 12

CDR3: SARGRVAYEQY
V: TRBV20-1
length: 11

CDR3: ASRTSGAAYEQY
V: TRBV6-5
length: 12

CDR3: ASSLGGTSGFEQY
V: TRBV28
length: 13

CDR3: ASSIYAGQYYEQY
V: TRBV19
length: 13

CDR3: AISESPGGSTDTQY
V: TRBV10-3
length: 14

CDR3: ASSAPGAKETQY
V: TRBV2
length: 12

CDR3: ASSFLGTGTYEQY
V: TRBV5-1
length: 13

CDR3: ASSSGLPGKTQY
V: TRBV7-7
length: 12

CDR3: ASSLWTRTDTQY
V: TRBV11-2
length: 12

CDR3: SVEETSPGTYNEQF
V: TRBV29-1
length: 14

CDR3: ASSPGLAYNEQF
V: TRBV7-8
length: 12

CDR3: ASRDNWDAQY
V: TRBV7-2
length: 10

CDR3: AISDRDLKETQY
V: TRBV10-3
length: 12

CDR3: ASSPETYEQF
V: TRBV7-8
length: 10

CDR3: ASSLDSGRTYEQY
V: TRBV5-1
length: 13

CDR3: SVDRAYGYT
V: TRBV29-1
length: 9

CDR3: ASSQKGGIRTYEQY
V: TRBV2
length: 14

CDR3: ATSGRSVGPYEQY
V: TRBV15
length: 13

CDR3: ASNFGGAGSGNTIY
V: TRBV12-3/TRBV12-4
length: 14

CDR3: AWSAQGGSSSPLH
V: TRBV30
length: 13

CDR3: ASSQAPGNTIY
V: TRBV12-3/TRBV12-4
length: 11

CDR3: ASRWDRSTDTQY
V: TRBV6-6
length: 12

CDR3: ASSYRQGASGANVLT
V: TRBV7-3
length: 15

CDR3: SVEDLSGQGSVNEQF
V: TRBV29-1
length: 15

CDR3: SVSIAGTSTDTQY
V: TRBV29-1
length: 13

CDR3: ASSLDQGGLYEQY
V: TRBV13
length: 13

CDR3: ASGWGRQSYEQY
V: TRBV12-5
length: 12

CDR3: ASTSNSGYGYT
V: TRBV6-2/TRBV6-3
length: 11

CDR3: ASSINTFQETQY
V: TRBV7-2
length: 12

CDR3: ASRGTDANTGELF
V: TRBV6-5
length: 13

CDR3: ASSQSARGHAGELF
V: TRBV18
length: 14

CDR3: ASSPNGETQY
V: TRBV7-3
length: 10

CDR3: ASSTIRDRAHLYLSDTEAF
V: TRBV11-2
length: 19

CDR3: ASSQDKAGYTGELF
V: TRBV4-3
length: 14

CDR3: ASSLASGDSYNEQF
V: TRBV5-1
length: 14

CDR3: ASSLAVGLFGQY
V: TRBV12-3/TRBV12-4
length: 12

CDR3: ASSPPPRNEQF
V: TRBV18
length: 11